The text below deals with one T cell receptor (beta chain). Produced via immunoSEQ multiplex PCR; TCRdb's table is partial and in-frame only. This sample yields about 130,000 clones, of which more than 95% are seen a single time; 1.5% to 2% belongs to the top ten. CDR1 is SGHRS and CDR2 is YFSETQ in the germline V gene. The CDR3 has 15 amino acids. The ends lost 0 bases at V and 4 bases at J; junction bases unmatched: 4. The data stem from a study of cytomegalovirus exposure and HLA in healthy donors. V usage is TRBV5-1 and J usage is TRBJ2-1; 7 nucleotides agree with TRBD2. The TCR sequence derives from a man aged 18 to 29 in good health and CMV-seronegative. The sequenced sample was PBMCs. The CDR3 is CASSLGGSLYNEQFF. The CDR3 DNA follows: TGCGCCAGCAGCTTGGGCGGGAGCCTTTACAATGAGCAGTTCTTC.